The entry below describes one T cell receptor beta chain. Antigen unknown. The entry originates in a study of OX40 agonist ivuxolimab in advanced cancers. Study findings and constraints: Normalized T-cell clonal expansion was also low in some nonresponders. More expanded clones were seen, on average, in CD8+ T cells than in CD4+.

This CDR3 comprises 16 residues. Here immunoSEQ multiplex PCR was the method, and the copy in TCRdb shows in-frame clones only, minus some. The sample has about 80,000 clones, roughly 90% seen once; the top ten hold approximately 8.6%. This specimen was CD4+ or CD8+ T cells sorted from blood, taken in a trial of the OX40 agonist ivuxolimab. This chain connects TRBV12-2 to TRBJ2-3; TRBD1, the D gene given by the table, was not confirmed from the DNA. TRBV12-2 represents a pseudogene. This receptor was identified in an adult with an advanced solid tumor such as melanoma, head and neck, liver or kidney cancer. The CDR3 reads CASRLVDRGDTDTQYF. As DNA, the CDR3 is TGTGCAAGTCGCTTAGTGGACAGGGGGGACACAGATACGCAGTATTTT.